The entry below gives a single TCR beta chain sequence along with its context. What antigen it recognizes has not been identified. The input lacks base qualities; no much larger clone sits a single base away. The data derive from a study of cytomegalovirus exposure and HLA in healthy donors (dated 2017 in TCRdb). About the study as a whole: An earlier analysis of approximately 640 of the donors reported 250 to 300 Gb of sequence data and 117 million unique TCR beta sequences from approximately 180 million T cells. An early release that covered about 640 HLA-typed donors contained approximately 300 gigabases of sequencing data and 75 million to 100 million unique TCR sequences. Of the roughly 400 genotyped donors, 65% to 90% fell in the genetic ancestry cluster associated with self-reported Caucasian donors. The study was designed to test whether signatures of past pathogen exposure could be identified by cataloging public T cell receptors. The study profiled the T cell repertoires of more than 500 subjects by immunosequencing and related them to cytomegalovirus serostatus. Besides the first cohort of 550 to 750 subjects, a separate validation cohort made up of roughly 130 different subjects was used. High-throughput TCR immunosequencing, statistical association of individual TCRs with disease status, and machine learning were combined to predict cytomegalovirus infection status. In a later analysis, previously published TCR beta repertoires from roughly 710 donors were re-analyzed and high-resolution HLA genotyping was added so that TCR occurrence patterns could be studied. In the later analysis, no new phenotypic data were used to find candidate immune exposures; instead, reliance was placed on TCR beta sequences and their occurrence across donors. An earlier analysis of around 580 of the donors used high-throughput TCR beta sequencing to judge whether each TCR beta V gene segment behaved as functional or pseudogenic. Donor age, sex, ethnicity and CMV serostatus were collected together with the repertoire data. Genome-wide SNP genotypes for about 55% of the roughly 670 donors were used in a later genetic analysis, which treated that subset as a discovery cohort. Every discovery cohort repertoire had been produced on one sequencing platform. Class I and class II HLA loci were covered by the typing at four-digit resolution. The number of donors typed differed by locus, with 629-630 for A, B, C, DRB1 and DQB1, around 560 for DQA1, some 570 for DPA1, and about 450 for DPB1. About five DR-DQ haplotypes were handled as single units for association and clustering, since linkage in the cohort was strong. On average, 235,054 unique TCR beta nucleotide sequences were sequenced per donor among 350 to 400 genotyped donors of the cohort, with around 19% of those sequences being non-productive. Summary of the overall study and its limitations: Linkage disequilibrium might explain the correlated functional status among segregating V segments, but an unknown experimental factor could not be ruled out. A later analysis associated some 17,000 TCR beta sequences with specific HLA alleles at a false discovery rate of 0.05. The presence/absence analyses assumed that sequencing depth was roughly uniform across donors, and that assumption may not be true. Fewer than 20 rarely observed V segments, including chromosome 9 orphons, were excluded from the earlier analysis of some 590 of the donors because counts were too low. A further reported finding was that TCR beta sequences accurately predicted the HLA-A and HLA-B alleles for most subjects in the first cohort. An earlier analysis of 587 of the donors showed that most TCR beta V segments appeared in productive rearrangements either about 87% or about 30% of the time, which broadly matched IMGT annotations. In vitro tests confirmed that a few of the cytomegalovirus-associated TCR beta chains recognize cytomegalovirus antigens. A later analysis found that most CMV-associated TCR beta chains appeared HLA-restricted, with HLA associations seemingly driven largely by CMV exposure. In a later analysis, TCR association rates were found to vary across HLA loci, with the most associated TCRs seen for DRB1 alleles and the fewest for HLA-C alleles. A later analysis reported that several top co-occurrence clusters appeared linked to parvovirus B19, influenza, CMV and Epstein-Barr virus. While some public TCRs were present in many individuals, most TCR sequences turned up only very rarely across donors. A total of fewer than 200 TCR beta chains were listed by the study as associated with cytomegalovirus. Strong co-occurrence of HLA alleles, especially DR and DQ, made assigning TCR associations to individual alleles difficult. Compared with equally common non-associated chains, HLA-associated TCR beta chains in a later analysis were more clonally expanded and had lower generation probabilities. The only immune exposure information available for the cohort was CMV serostatus. According to the authors, the approach could potentially be generalized to other disease states and immunological phenotypes. A cluster of highly shared sequence variants was judged likely to be a technical artifact of the sequencing pipeline. In a later genetic analysis, a missense DCLRE1C variant was associated with V-gene and J-gene trimming of TCR beta chains, and the association was replicated in an independent cohort. Because HLA typing was unavailable for some donors at each locus, only the typed subset was used in association tests. In both the original and validation cohorts, the classifier was reported to diagnose cytomegalovirus status with high specificity and sensitivity. According to a later genetic analysis, donors in an Asian-associated ancestry cluster had fewer N-insertions in productive TCRs than the approximately 670-donor mean. Because the 87-base-pair reads could not distinguish some IMGT-functional V segments, including TRBV6-2 and TRBV6-3, those segments were excluded. The cohort was sequenced for TCR beta chains only, and without alpha or paired-chain data the features that could be detected were limited.

In total, around 600 healthy bone marrow donors made up the cohort. All cohort members were sampled while nominally healthy, although unrecorded immune exposures were likely present. The donor tested CMV seronegative, placing the donor among the 300 to 450 seronegative members of the cohort. Each donor provided a peripheral blood sample, and peripheral blood mononuclear cells were used for TCR beta sequencing. The Qiagen DNeasy Blood Extraction Kit was used to extract genomic DNA from the blood cell samples. For this chain, trimming is 4 bases at the V end and 2 bases at the J end, and the number of junction bases without a gene match is 3. Counted from cysteine to phenylalanine, this CDR3 has 14 amino acids. Of the read, only the CDR3 DNA is kept; its 42 bases are in frame from base 1. CDR1 and CDR2 are read off the germline V gene (reference sequence) as GTSNPN and SVGIG. Libraries came from the immunoSEQ multiplex PCR assay. For the multiplex PCR, a mixture combining 60 forward primers for TCR Vbeta segments and 13 reverse primers for TCR Jbeta segments was used. The CDR3 region of rearranged TCR beta genes was amplified from genomic DNA with a multiplex PCR assay. The Illumina HiSeq System was used to sequence the amplified TCR beta libraries as 87-base-pair reads. In the paper's pipeline: A later analysis tallied roughly 76 million unique TCR beta chains across the 640 or so repertoires, and about 12 million of those chains were shared by two or more donors. A nearest-neighbor algorithm error-corrected the raw reads and collapsed the reads into unique sequences, merging closely related sequences to remove PCR and sequencing errors. CDR3 sequences were aligned to IMGT reference sequences to assign V, D and J gene segments. For a sequence to be retained, a match of at least six nucleotides to both a V gene segment and a J gene segment was required. A rearrangement was called productive if the CDR3 had no stop codons and remained in frame with V and J, and every other rearrangement was called non-productive. Following IMGT convention, CDR3 was defined as the stretch from the second conserved V-encoded cysteine to the conserved J-encoded phenylalanine. Sequences without an unambiguous match to a single V gene segment were excluded from the earlier analysis of 450 to 650 of the donors. An earlier analysis of several hundred of the donors called V segments functional above 56.7% productive rearrangements and segregating when the between-donor standard deviation exceeded 5%. A statistical classification framework was built to diagnose cytomegalovirus status from the catalog of TCR beta chain sequences. In a later analysis, TCR nucleotide sequences were compared against IMGT/GENE-DB human TR gene sequences so that V and J genes could be assigned. In a later analysis, CDR3 sequences and most-parsimonious VDJ recombination scenarios were assigned using the TCRdist pipeline. A later analysis defined each TCR beta chain by its CDR3 amino acid sequence plus V-gene family, and excluded reads lacking a unique V-gene family. In a later analysis, 450 to 600 highly shared, low-generation-probability nucleotide sequences were removed to address suspected cross-contamination and a sequencing artifact. A later analysis calculated a clonal expansion index for each public chain from normalized within-repertoire ranks of inferred template counts. A later analysis computed generation probabilities with a VDJ recombination model fitted to out-of-frame rearrangements, and checked the results against IGoR. A later analysis scored TCR-TCR, TCR-HLA and TCR-CMV co-occurrence with hypergeometric tests, applying a repertoire-size bias correction to TCR pairs. False discovery rates were estimated in a later analysis by permuting HLA or CMV assignments 20 times. In a later analysis, co-occurring TCRs were grouped using DBSCAN, and TCRdist sequence similarity was added for clustering within HLA-allele-positive subsets. Repertoires with fewer than 30,000 or more than 120,000 public chains, plus five repertoires with anomalous nucleotide sharing, were excluded from co-occurrence clustering. TCRdb took over this immuneACCESS table, retaining in-frame rearrangements with V and J assigned. Such tables are incomplete; in checked studies, under half of the missing clones stem from an unresolved V gene, and the remainder is unexplained. V, J and clone size reflect that table, while D and trimming were determined from the DNA. The sample includes 100,000 or so clones, with roughly 66% observed a single time. Approximately 2.3% of the sample comes from the top ten.

This clonotype was obtained from a man aged 25-45 years in good health and CMV-seronegative. Sample: PBMCs. The sequence joins TRBV30 to TRBJ2-5; 11 middle bases align to TRBD2. CDR3 sequence: CAWNPSGGQETQYF. In nucleotide form, the sequence is TGTGCCTGGAATCCTAGCGGGGGGCAAGAGACCCAGTACTTC.